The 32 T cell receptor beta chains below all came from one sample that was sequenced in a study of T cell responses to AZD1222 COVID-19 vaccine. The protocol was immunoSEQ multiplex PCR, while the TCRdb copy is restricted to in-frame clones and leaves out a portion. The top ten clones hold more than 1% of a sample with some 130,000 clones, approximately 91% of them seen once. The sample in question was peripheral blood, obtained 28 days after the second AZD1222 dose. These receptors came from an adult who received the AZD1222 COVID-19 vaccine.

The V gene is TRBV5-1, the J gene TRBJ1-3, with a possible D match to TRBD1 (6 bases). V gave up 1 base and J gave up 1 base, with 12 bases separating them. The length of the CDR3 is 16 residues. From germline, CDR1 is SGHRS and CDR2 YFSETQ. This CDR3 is CASSLRGARSGNTIYF. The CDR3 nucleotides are TGCGCCAGCAGCTTGAGGGGGGCTCGATCTGGAAACACCATATATTTT.

The CDR3 sequence: CASSLDPGQVTEAFF. The CDR3 DNA follows: TGTGCCAGCAGCTTAGATCCGGGCCAGGTCACTGAAGCTTTCTTT. This chain uses TRBV11-2 with TRBJ1-1; D gene unclear. The CDR3 sequence is 15 residues long. The germline V gene has CDR1 SGHAT and CDR2 FQNNGV. Trimming removed 0 bases at V and 4 bases at J, with 12 bases between.

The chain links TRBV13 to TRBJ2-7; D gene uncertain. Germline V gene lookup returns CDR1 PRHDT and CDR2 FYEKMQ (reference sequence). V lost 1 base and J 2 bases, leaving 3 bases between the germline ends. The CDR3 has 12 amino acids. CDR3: CASSLDTYEQYF. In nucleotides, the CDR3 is TGTGCCAGCAGCTTAGATACCTACGAGCAGTACTTC.

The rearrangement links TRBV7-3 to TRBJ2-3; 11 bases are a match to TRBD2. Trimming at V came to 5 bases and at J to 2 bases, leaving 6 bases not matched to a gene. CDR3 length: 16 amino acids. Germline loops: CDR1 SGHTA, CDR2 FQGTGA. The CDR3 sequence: CASSPRLAGYTDTQYF. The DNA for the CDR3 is TGTGCCAGCAGCCCGCGACTAGCGGGGTACACAGATACGCAGTATTTT.

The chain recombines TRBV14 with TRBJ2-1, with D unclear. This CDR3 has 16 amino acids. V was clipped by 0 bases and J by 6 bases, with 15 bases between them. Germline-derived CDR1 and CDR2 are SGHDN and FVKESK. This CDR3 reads CASSQEAALASNEQFF. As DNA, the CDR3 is TGTGCCAGCAGCCAAGAAGCAGCGCTGGCCAGCAATGAGCAGTTCTTC.

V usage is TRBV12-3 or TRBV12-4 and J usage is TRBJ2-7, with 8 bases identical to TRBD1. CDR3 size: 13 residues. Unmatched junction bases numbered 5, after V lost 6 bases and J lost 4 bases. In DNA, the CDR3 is TGTGCCAGCAGCGCCCGGACAGGGTACGAGCAGTACTTC. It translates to CASSARTGYEQYF.

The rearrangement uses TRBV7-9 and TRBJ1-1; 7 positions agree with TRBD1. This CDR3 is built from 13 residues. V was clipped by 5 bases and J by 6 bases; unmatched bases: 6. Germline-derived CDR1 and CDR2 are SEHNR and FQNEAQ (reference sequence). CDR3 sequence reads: CASSPQGGAEAFF. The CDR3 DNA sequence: TGTGCCAGCAGCCCCCAGGGGGGGGCTGAAGCTTTCTTT. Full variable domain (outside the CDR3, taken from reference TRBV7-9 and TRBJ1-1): DTGVSQNPRHKITKRGQNVTFRCDPISEHNRLYWYRQTLGQGPEFLTYFQNEAQLEKSRLLSDRFSAERPKGSFSTLEIQRTEQGDSAMYLCASSPQGGAEAFFGQGTRLTVV.

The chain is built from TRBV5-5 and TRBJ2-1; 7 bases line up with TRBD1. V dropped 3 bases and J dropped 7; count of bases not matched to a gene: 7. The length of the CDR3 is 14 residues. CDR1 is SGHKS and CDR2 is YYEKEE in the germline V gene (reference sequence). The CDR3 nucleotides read TGTGCCAGCAGCTGGCCTGGGACAGTAAATGAGCAGTTCTTC. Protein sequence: CASSWPGTVNEQFF.

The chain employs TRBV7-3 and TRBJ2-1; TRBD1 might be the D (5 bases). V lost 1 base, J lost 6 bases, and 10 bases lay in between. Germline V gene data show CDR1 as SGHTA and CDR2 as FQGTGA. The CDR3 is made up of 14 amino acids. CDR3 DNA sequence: TGTGCCAGCAGCTTAATGGCAGGGCGCAATGAGCAGTTCTTC. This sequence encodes CASSLMAGRNEQFF. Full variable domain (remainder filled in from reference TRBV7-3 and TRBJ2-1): GAGVSQTPSNKVTEKGKYVELRCDPISGHTALYWYRQSLGQGPEFLIYFQGTGAADDSGLPNDRFFAVRPEGSVSTLKIQRTERGDSAVYLCASSLMAGRNEQFFGPGTRLTVL.

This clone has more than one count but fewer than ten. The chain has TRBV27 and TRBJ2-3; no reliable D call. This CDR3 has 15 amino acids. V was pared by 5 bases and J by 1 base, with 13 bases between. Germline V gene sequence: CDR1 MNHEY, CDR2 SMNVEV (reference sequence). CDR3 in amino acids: CASSNYGDGTDTQYF. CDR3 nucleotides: TGTGCCAGCAGTAATTATGGGGATGGCACAGATACGCAGTATTTT.

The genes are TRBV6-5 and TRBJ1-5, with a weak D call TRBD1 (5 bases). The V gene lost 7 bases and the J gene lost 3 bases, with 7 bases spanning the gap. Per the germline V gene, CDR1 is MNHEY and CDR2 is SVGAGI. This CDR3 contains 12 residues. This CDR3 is CASKGINQPQHF. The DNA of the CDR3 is TGTGCCAGCAAGGGGATCAATCAGCCCCAGCATTTT.

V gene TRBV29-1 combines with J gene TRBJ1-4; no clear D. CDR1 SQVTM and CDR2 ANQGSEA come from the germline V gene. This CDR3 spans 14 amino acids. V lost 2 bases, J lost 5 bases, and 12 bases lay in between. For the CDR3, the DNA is TGCAGCGTTGAATTAGGGCAACCGAATGAAAAACTGTTTTTT. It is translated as CSVELGQPNEKLFF.

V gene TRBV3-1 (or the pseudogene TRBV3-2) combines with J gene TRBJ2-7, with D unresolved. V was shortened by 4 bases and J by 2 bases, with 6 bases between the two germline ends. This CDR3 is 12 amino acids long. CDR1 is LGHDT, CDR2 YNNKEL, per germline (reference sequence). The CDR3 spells CASSRYTYEQYF. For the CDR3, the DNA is TGTGCCAGCAGCCGGTATACCTACGAGCAGTACTTC.

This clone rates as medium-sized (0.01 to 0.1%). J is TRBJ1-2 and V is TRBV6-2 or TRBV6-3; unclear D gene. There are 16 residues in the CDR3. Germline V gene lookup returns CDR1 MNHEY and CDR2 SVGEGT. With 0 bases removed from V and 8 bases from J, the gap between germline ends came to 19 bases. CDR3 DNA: TGTGCCAGCAGTTACTCGAAAGTTGCAGCGGGGAGAGGCTACACCTTC. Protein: CASSYSKVAAGRGYTF.

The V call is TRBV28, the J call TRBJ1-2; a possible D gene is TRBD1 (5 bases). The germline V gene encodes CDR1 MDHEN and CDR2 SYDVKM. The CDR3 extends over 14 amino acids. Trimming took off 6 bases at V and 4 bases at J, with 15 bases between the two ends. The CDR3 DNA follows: TGTGCCAGCAGCTCCTTGGGGGGGAGCTATGGCTACACCTTC. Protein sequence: CASSSLGGSYGYTF.

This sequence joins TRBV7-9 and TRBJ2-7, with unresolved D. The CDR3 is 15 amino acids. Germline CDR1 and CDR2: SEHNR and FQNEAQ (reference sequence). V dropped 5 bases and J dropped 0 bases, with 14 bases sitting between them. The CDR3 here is CASSTTSRASYEQYF. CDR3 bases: TGTGCCAGCAGCACGACCAGTCGGGCCTCCTACGAGCAGTACTTC.

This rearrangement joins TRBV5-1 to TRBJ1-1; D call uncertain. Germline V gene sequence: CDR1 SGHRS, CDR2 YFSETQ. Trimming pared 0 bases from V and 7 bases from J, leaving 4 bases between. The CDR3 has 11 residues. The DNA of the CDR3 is TGCGCCAGCAGCTTGGAGAATGAAGCTTTCTTT. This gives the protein CASSLENEAFF.

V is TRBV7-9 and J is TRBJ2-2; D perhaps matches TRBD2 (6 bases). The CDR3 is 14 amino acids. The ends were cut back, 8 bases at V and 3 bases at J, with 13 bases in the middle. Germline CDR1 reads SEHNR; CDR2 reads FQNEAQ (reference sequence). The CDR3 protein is CASAGSSDTGELFF. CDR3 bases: TGTGCCAGCGCGGGGTCTTCGGACACCGGGGAGCTGTTTTTT.

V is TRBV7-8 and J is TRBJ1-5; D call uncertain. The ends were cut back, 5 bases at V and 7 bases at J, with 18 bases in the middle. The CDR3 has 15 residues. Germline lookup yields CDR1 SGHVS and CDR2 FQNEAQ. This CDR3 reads CASSPGGRVTQPQHF. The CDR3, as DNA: TGTGCCAGCAGCCCAGGCGGCCGGGTTACGCAGCCCCAGCATTTT. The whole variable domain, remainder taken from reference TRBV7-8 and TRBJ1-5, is GAGVSQSPRYKVAKRGQDVALRCDPISGHVSLFWYQQALGQGPEFLTYFQNEAQLDKSGLPSDRFFAERPEGSVSTLKIQRTQQEDSAVYLCASSPGGRVTQPQHFGDGTRLSIL.

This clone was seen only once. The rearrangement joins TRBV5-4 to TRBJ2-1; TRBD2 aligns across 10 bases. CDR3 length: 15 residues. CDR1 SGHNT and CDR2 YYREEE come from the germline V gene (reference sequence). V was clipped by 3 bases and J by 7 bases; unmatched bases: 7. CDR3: CASSSSGSLGNEQFF. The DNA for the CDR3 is TGTGCCAGCAGCTCTAGCGGGAGCTTGGGAAATGAGCAGTTCTTC. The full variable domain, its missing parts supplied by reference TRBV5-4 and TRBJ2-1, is ETGVTQSPTHLIKTRGQQVTLRCSSQSGHNTVSWYQQALGQGPQFIFQYYREEENGRGNFPPRFSGLQFPNYSSELNVNALELDDSALYLCASSSSGSLGNEQFFGPGTRLTVL.

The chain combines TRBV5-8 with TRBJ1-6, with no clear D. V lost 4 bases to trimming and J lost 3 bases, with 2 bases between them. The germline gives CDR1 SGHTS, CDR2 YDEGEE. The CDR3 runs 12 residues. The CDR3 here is CASSNYNSPLHF. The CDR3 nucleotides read TGTGCCAGCAGCAACTATAATTCACCCCTCCACTTT.

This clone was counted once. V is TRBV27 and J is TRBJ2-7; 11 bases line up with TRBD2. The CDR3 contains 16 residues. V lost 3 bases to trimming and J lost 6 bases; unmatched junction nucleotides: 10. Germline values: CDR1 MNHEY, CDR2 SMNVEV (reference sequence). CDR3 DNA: TGTGCCAGCAGTTTGAGCAGACTAGCGGGGCTTGTCGAGCAGTACTTC. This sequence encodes CASSLSRLAGLVEQYF.

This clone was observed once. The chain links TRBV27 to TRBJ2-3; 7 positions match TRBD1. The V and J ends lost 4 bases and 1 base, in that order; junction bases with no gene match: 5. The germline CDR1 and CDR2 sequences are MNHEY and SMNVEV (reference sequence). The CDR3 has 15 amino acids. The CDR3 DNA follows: TGTGCCAGCAGTTGGACAGGCCGGGGCACAGATACGCAGTATTTT. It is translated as CASSWTGRGTDTQYF.

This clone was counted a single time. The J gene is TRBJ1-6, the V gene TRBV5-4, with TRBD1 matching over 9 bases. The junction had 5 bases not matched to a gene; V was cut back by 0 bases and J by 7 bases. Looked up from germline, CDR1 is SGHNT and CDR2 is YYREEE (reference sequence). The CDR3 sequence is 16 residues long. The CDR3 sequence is CASSLGGQGFNSPLHF. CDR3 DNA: TGTGCCAGCAGCTTGGGGGGACAGGGTTTCAATTCACCCCTCCACTTT.

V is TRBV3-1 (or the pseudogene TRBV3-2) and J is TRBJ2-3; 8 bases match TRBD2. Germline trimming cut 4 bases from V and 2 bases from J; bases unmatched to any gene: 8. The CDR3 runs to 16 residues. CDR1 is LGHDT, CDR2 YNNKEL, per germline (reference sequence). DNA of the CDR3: TGTGCCAGCAGCCCAACGACTAGCGCAAACACAGATACGCAGTATTTT. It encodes CASSPTTSANTDTQYF.

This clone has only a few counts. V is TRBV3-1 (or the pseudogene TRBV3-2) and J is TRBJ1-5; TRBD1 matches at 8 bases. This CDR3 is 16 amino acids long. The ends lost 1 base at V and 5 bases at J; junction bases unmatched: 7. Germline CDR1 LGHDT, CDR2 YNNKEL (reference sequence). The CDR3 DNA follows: TGTGCCAGCAGCCAAGGCGCAGGGGGCCTCTATCAGCCCCAGCATTTT. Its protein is CASSQGAGGLYQPQHF.

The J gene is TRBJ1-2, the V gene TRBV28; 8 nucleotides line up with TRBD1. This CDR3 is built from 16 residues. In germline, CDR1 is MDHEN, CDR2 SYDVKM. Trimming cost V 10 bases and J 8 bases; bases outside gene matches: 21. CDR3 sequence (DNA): TGTGCCACCAAGCTATCCTGGGACAGGCGATGGGGCGGCTACACCTTC. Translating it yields CATKLSWDRRWGGYTF.

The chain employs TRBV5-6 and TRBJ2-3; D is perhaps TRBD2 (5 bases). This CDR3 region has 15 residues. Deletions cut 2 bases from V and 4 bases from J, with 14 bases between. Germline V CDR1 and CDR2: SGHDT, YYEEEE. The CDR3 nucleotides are TGTGCCAGCAGCTTTGGGTTTCTAGCCTCAGATACGCAGTATTTT. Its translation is CASSFGFLASDTQYF.

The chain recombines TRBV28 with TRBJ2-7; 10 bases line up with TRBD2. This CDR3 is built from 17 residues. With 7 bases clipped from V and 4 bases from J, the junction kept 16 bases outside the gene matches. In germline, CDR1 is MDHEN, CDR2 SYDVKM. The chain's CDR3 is CASTAPGASGSRYEQYF. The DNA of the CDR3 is TGTGCCAGCACCGCACCTGGGGCTAGCGGGAGTAGGTACGAGCAGTACTTC.

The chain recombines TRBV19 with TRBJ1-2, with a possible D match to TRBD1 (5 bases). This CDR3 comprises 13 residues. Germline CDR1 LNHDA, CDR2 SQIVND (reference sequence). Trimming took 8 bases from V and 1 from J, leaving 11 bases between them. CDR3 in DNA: TGTGCCAGTCGGGGGAGGGTTAACTATGGCTACACCTTC. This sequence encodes CASRGRVNYGYTF. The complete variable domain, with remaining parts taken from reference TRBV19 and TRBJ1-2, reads DGGITQSPKYLFRKEGQNVTLSCEQNLNHDAMYWYRQDPGQGLRLIYYSQIVNDFQKGDIAEGYSVSREKKESFPLTVTSAQKNPTAFYLCASRGRVNYGYTFGSGTRLTVV.

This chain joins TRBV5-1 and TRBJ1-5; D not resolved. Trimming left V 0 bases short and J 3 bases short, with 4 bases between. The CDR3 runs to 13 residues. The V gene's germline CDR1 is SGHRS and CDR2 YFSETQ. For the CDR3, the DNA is TGCGCCAGCAGCTTGGACGCCAATCAGCCCCAGCATTTT. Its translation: CASSLDANQPQHF.

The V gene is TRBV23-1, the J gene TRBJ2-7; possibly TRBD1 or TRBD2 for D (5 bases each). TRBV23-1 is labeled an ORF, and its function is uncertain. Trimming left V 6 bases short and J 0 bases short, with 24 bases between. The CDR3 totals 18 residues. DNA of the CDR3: TGCGCCAGCAGGAAGAACCGGGACGGGGAAGGGAGCTCCTACGAGCAGTACTTC. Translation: CASRKNRDGEGSSYEQYF.